Sequencing of this TCR beta chain was carried out in a study of blood T cell repertoires in COVID-19. Participant-given clinical history determined each cohort assignment. The protocol was immunoSEQ multiplex PCR, while the TCRdb copy is restricted to in-frame clones and leaves out a portion. The table includes a few hundred thousand clones, more than 70% detected once. The table lists this clone with a count of one. This sequence was found in a woman in her forties with acute COVID-19. The sequencing input was PBMCs or T cells enriched from blood (not recorded which).

The CDR3 nucleotides are TGTGCCAGCAGTCCCCCAACAGGGGGCAACTTCTATGGCTACACCTTC. Protein: CASSPPTGGNFYGYTF. The chain is built from TRBV28 and TRBJ1-2; TRBD1 matches at 9 bases. V was clipped by 5 bases and J by 4 bases; unmatched bases: 11. In germline, CDR1 is MDHEN, CDR2 SYDVKM. This CDR3 region has 16 residues.